This T cell receptor (beta chain) was sequenced in a study of blood T cell repertoires in COVID-19. Study in general: T cells, B-cell-depleted T cells, or PBMCs provided the cDNA or gDNA that served as material.

Only in-frame clones appear in the TCRdb table, and some are missing; sequencing was by immunoSEQ multiplex PCR. The data show 150,000 to 200,000 clones, with about 90% seen just once and about 0.58% held by the top ten. CDR1 is SEHNR and CDR2 is FQNEAQ in the germline V gene (reference sequence). V lost 1 base, J lost 6 bases, and 15 bases lay in between. The CDR3 totals 16 residues. The specimen sequenced was peripheral blood. The chain combines TRBV7-9 with TRBJ1-4; D unclear. This clonotype was obtained from a middle-aged man with acute or convalescent COVID-19. CDR3 sequence: CASSLDVLGNYEKLFF. The CDR3, as DNA: TGTGCCAGCAGCTTAGACGTCCTGGGCAACTATGAAAAACTGTTTTTT.